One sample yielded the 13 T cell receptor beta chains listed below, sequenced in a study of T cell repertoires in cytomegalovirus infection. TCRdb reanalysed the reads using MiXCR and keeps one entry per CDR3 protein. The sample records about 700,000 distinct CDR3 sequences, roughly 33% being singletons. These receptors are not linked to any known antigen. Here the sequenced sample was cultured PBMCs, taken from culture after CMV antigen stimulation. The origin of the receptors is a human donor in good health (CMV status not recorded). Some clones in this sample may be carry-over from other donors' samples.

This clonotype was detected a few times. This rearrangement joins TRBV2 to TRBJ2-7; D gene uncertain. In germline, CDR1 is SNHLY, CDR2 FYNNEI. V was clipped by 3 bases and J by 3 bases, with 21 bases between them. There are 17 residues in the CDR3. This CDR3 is CASSDLPTPQKFYEQYF. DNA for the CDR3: TGTGCCAGCAGTGACCTTCCGACCCCCCAGAAGTTCTACGAGCAGTACTTC.

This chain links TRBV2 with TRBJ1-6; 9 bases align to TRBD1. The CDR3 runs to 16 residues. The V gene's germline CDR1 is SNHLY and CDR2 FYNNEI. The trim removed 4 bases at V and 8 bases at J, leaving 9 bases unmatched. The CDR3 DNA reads TGTGCCAGCAGTGGGGGTCGGGACAGGGTGGATTCACCCCTCCACTTT. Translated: CASSGGRDRVDSPLHF.

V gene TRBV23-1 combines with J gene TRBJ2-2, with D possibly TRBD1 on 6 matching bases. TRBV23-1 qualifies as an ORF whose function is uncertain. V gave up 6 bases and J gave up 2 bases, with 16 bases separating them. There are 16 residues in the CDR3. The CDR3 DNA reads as TGCGCCAGCAGCCTACAGGGCGCTCTCAACACCGGGGAGCTGTTTTTT. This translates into CASSLQGALNTGELFF.

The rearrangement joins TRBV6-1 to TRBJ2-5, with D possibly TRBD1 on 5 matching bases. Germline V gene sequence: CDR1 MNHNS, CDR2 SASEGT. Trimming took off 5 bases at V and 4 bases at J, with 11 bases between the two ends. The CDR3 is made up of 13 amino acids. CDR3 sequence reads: CASSSQGLETQYF. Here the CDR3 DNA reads TGTGCCAGCAGTTCGCAGGGTTTAGAGACCCAGTACTTC.

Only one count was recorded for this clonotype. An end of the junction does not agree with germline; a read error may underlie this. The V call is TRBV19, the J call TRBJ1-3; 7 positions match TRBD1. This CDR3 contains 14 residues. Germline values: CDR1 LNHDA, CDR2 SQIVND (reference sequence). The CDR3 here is CASSPGTAPLSKVF. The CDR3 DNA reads TGTGCCAGTAGTCCGGGGACAGCCCCCCTATCCAAGGTGTTT.

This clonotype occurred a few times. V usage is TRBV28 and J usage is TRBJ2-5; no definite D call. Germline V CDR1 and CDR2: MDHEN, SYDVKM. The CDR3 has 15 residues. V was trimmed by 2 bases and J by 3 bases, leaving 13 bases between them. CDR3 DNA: TGTGCCAGCAGTTTAGGCTCTGACGGAGAAGAGACCCAGTACTTC. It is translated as CASSLGSDGEETQYF. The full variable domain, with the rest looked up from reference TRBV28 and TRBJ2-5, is DVKVTQSSRYLVKRTGEKVFLECVQDMDHENMFWYRQDPGLGLRLIYFSYDVKMKEKGDIPEGYSVSREKKERFSLILESASTNQTSMYLCASSLGSDGEETQYFGPGTRLLVL.

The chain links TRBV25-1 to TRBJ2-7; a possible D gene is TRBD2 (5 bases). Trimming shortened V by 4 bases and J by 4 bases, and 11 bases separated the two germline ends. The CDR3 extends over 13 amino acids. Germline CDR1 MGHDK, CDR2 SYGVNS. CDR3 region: CASSAEGPYEQYF. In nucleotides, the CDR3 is TGTGCCAGCAGTGCCGAGGGTCCTTACGAGCAGTACTTC.

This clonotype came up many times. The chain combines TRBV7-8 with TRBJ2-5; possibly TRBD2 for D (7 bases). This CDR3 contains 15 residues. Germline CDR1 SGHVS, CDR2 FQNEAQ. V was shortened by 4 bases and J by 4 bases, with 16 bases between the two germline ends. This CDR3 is CASSWGGRGGETQYF. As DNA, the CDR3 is TGTGCCAGCAGCTGGGGGGGCAGGGGTGGAGAGACCCAGTACTTC.

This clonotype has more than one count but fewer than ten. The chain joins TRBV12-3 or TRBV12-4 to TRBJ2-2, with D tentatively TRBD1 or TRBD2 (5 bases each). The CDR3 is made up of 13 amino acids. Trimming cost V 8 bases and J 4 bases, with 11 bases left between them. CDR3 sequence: CASHLGGTGELFF. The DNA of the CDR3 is TGTGCCAGCCATCTTGGGGGCACCGGGGAGCTGTTTTTT.

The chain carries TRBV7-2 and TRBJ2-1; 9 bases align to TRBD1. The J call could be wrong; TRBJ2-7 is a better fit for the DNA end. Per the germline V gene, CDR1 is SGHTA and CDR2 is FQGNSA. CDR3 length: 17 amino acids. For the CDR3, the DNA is TGTGCCAGCAGCGCTTACCTGGGACAGGGCTTCTACAATGAGCAGTACTTC. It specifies CASSAYLGQGFYNEQYF.

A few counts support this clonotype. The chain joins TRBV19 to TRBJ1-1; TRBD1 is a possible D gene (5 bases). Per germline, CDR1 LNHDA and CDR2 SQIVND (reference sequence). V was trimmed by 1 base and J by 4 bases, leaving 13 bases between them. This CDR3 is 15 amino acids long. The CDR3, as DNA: TGTGCCAGTAGTATAGGCGGAGGGAGGGGCACTGAAGCTTTCTTT. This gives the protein CASSIGGGRGTEAFF.

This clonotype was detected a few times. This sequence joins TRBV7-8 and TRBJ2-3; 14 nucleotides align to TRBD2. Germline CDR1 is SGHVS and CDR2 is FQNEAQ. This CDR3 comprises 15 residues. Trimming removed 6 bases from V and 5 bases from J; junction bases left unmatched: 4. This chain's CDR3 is CASRGLAGELDTQYF. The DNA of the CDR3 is TGTGCCAGCAGGGGACTAGCGGGAGAGCTAGATACGCAGTATTTT.

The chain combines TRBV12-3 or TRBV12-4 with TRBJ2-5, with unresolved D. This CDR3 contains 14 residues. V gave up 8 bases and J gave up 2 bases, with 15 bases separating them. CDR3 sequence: CASGIGSPQETQYF. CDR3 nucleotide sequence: TGTGCCAGCGGAATCGGGTCCCCACAAGAGACCCAGTACTTC.